One sample yielded the 27 T cell receptor beta chains listed below, sequenced in a study of response to subunit inactivated influenza vaccine. TCRdb called the RT-PCR reads again in MiXCR, with one record for every CDR3 protein. In the table there are 650,000 to 800,000 distinct CDR3 sequences, 11% to 15% of which are singletons. The starting material was PBMCs from blood, obtained 14 to 15 days before vaccination. These receptors were collected from a man aged 50 to 59 who received an inactivated influenza vaccine.

This clonotype was seen ten or more times. The rearrangement uses TRBV5-1 and TRBJ2-7, with D possibly TRBD2 on 6 matching bases. V lost 4 bases to trimming and J lost 5 bases, with 22 bases between them. The CDR3 consists of 16 residues. CDR1 is SGHRS, CDR2 YFSETQ, per germline. The CDR3 loop reads CASSPRPRGSVNEQYF. The DNA of the CDR3 is TGCGCCAGCAGCCCAAGGCCCCGGGGGTCTGTCAACGAGCAGTACTTC.

The genes are TRBV20-1 and TRBJ2-1; 7 nucleotides align to TRBD2. Germline V CDR1 and CDR2: DFQATT, SNEGSKA (reference sequence). The CDR3 runs 15 residues. The J segment lost 0 bases and the V segment lost 6 bases, leaving 8 bases of the junction unmatched. The CDR3 sequence: CSAEGGRLSYNEQFF. The CDR3 DNA reads as TGCAGTGCCGAAGGCGGGAGACTCTCCTACAATGAGCAGTTCTTC.

The rearrangement links TRBV5-1 to TRBJ2-6; 9 bases fit TRBD1. Trimming removed 4 bases from V and 0 bases from J; junction bases left unmatched: 5. The CDR3 covers 17 residues. Germline CDR1 and CDR2: SGHRS and YFSETQ. CDR3 DNA: TGCGCCAGCAGCACCCGGACAGGGGACTCTGGGGCCAACGTCCTGACTTTC. Its protein product is CASSTRTGDSGANVLTF.

Only a few counts were recorded for this clonotype. This chain connects TRBV5-1 to TRBJ2-1; 12 bases line up with TRBD1. V was clipped by 5 bases and J by 9 bases; unmatched bases: 12. The germline V gene encodes CDR1 SGHRS and CDR2 YFSETQ. This CDR3 region has 16 residues. The CDR3 here is CASSLLPGTGGGEQFF. The DNA of the CDR3 is TGCGCCAGCAGTTTACTCCCCGGGACAGGGGGCGGTGAGCAGTTCTTC.

This clonotype appeared a few times. The gene calls are TRBV6-2 or TRBV6-3 and TRBJ1-2, with D unclear. Germline CDR1 MNHEY, CDR2 SVGEGT. The CDR3 has 15 amino acids. Between the trimmed V and J ends, which lost 0 bases and 8 bases, there was a span of 16 bases. The CDR3 DNA follows: TGTGCCAGCAGTTACTCGATTTCAAGTTTAGAGGGCTACACCTTC. Protein sequence: CASSYSISSLEGYTF.

This clonotype has only a few counts. The chain employs TRBV5-1 and TRBJ2-3, with D possibly matching TRBD1 (6 bases). CDR1 and CDR2 from the germline V gene are SGHRS and YFSETQ. The CDR3 has 14 residues. Trimming stripped 5 bases from V and 3 bases from J, with 13 bases between. The CDR3 region has the DNA TGCGCCAGCAGACAGGGCCCGGGGACAGATACGCAGTATTTT. Amino acids: CASRQGPGTDTQYF.

This CDR3 is CASSQGDSLYYEQYF. Written as DNA, the CDR3 is TGTGCCAGCAGCCAAGGGGACAGCCTTTATTACGAGCAGTACTTC. The genes are TRBV7-9 and TRBJ2-7; 7 positions match TRBD1. CDR1 and CDR2 from the germline V gene are SEHNR and FQNEAQ (reference sequence). Trimming at V came to 5 bases and at J to 4 bases, leaving 11 bases not matched to a gene. CDR3 length equals 15 residues.

This clonotype was counted only a few times. The chain uses TRBV27 and TRBJ2-7; D tentatively fits TRBD1 or TRBD2 (5 bases each). V was clipped by 3 bases and J by 6 bases, with 12 bases between them. CDR1 is MNHEY, CDR2 SMNVEV, per germline (reference sequence). CDR3 length: 13 residues. This CDR3 reads CASSFRGVGEQYF. The CDR3 DNA sequence: TGTGCCAGCAGTTTTAGGGGAGTTGGCGAGCAGTACTTC.

A few counts support this clonotype. The chain has TRBV4-2 and TRBJ2-7; D remains unclear. Looked up from germline, CDR1 is LGHNA and CDR2 is YNFKEQ. V dropped 1 base and J dropped 1 base, with 8 bases sitting between them. This CDR3 has 14 residues. CDR3 nucleotide sequence: TGTGCCAGCAGCCAAGTGGCACTATCCTACGAGCAGTACTTC. Amino acid sequence: CASSQVALSYEQYF.

The rearrangement links TRBV11-1 to TRBJ2-5, with unresolved D. Germline CDR1 is SGHAT and CDR2 is FQDESV (reference sequence). The CDR3 has 18 residues. Between the trimmed V and J ends, which lost 5 bases and 2 bases, there was a span of 24 bases. The CDR3 sequence: CASSTPRYSHWIQETQYF. The CDR3 region has the DNA TGTGCCAGCAGCACCCCCCGGTACTCCCATTGGATACAAGAGACCCAGTACTTC.

This clonotype was recorded a few times. The J gene is TRBJ2-3, the V gene TRBV20-1; perhaps TRBD2 as D (7 bases). CDR1 and CDR2 (germline): DFQATT, SNEGSKA (reference sequence). The germline V and J ends were trimmed by 4 bases and 4 bases, with 36 bases remaining between them. The CDR3 has 21 amino acids. The CDR3 reads CSATIRGAYPGRARFADTQYF. Here the CDR3 DNA reads TGCAGTGCTACCATCCGGGGGGCGTACCCCGGGAGAGCAAGGTTCGCAGATACGCAGTATTTT.

The chain couples TRBV6-2 or TRBV6-3 to TRBJ2-3; 12 bases are shared with TRBD2. The CDR3 totals 18 residues. Germline V CDR1 and CDR2: MNHEY, SVGEGT. Losses at the gene ends were 0 bases for V and 2 bases for J; bases not matched to a gene: 6. The CDR3, as DNA: TGTGCCAGCAGTTACTCCGGACTAGCGGGGTTCTCCACAGATACGCAGTATTTT. Its translation is CASSYSGLAGFSTDTQYF.

There are a few counts of this clonotype. The genes are TRBV20-1 and TRBJ2-1; tentative D call: TRBD2 (6 bases). Germline values: CDR1 DFQATT, CDR2 SNEGSKA (reference sequence). Deletions cut 0 bases from V and 5 bases from J, with 17 bases between. The CDR3 spans 16 residues. The CDR3: CSAREKRAYENNEQFF. CDR3 coding DNA: TGCAGTGCTAGAGAGAAGCGGGCCTACGAGAACAATGAGCAGTTCTTC.

This clonotype was seen a few times. This chain links TRBV30 with TRBJ2-3, with D possibly called TRBD1 or TRBD2 (6 bases each). The germline CDR1 and CDR2 sequences are GTSNPN and SVGIG (reference sequence). This CDR3 is built from 13 residues. The ends were cut back, 3 bases at V and 4 bases at J, with 11 bases in the middle. The CDR3 region is CAWRSGGPDTQYF. The CDR3 nucleotides read TGTGCCTGGAGATCTGGGGGGCCAGATACGCAGTATTTT.

There are a few counts of this clonotype. The rearrangement joins TRBV6-2 or TRBV6-3 to TRBJ1-2; the D gene is possibly TRBD1 (5 bases). This CDR3 comprises 12 residues. Trimming cost V 2 bases and J 8 bases, with 9 bases left between them. Germline CDR1 MNHEY, CDR2 SVGEGT. This CDR3 is CASSYPQGGYTF. CDR3 bases: TGTGCCAGCAGTTACCCCCAGGGAGGCTACACCTTC.

In this sample, this clonotype turned up a few times. The J gene is TRBJ1-1, the V gene TRBV6-7; TRBD1 aligns across 8 bases. TRBV6-7 is annotated as an ORF whose role is uncertain. Trimming cost V 1 base and J 1 base; bases outside gene matches: 11. The CDR3 loop spans 18 amino acids. The CDR3 DNA sequence: TGTGCCAGCAGTTACTTGCCCAGGGGGCCAAAAAGGAACACTGAAGCTTTCTTT. Translating gives CASSYLPRGPKRNTEAFF.

A remark on this clonotype: Compared with germline, one end of the junction differs, possibly owing to a read error. The chain couples TRBV7-7 to TRBJ2-5; 10 bases align to TRBD1. This CDR3 comprises 14 residues. CDR1 SSHAT and CDR2 FNYEAQ come from the germline V gene (reference sequence). In DNA, the CDR3 is TGTGCTAGCAGCTCGGACAGGGGGTCGGAGACCCAGTACTTC. Its translation: CASSSDRGSETQYF.

This clonotype was counted only a few times. This chain connects TRBV20-1 to TRBJ2-2; D not resolved. V was pared by 2 bases and J by 0 bases, with 7 bases between. The germline V gene has CDR1 DFQATT and CDR2 SNEGSKA (reference sequence). The CDR3 covers 14 residues. In DNA, the CDR3 is TGCAGTGCTAGAAGCACTTCGAACACCGGGGAGCTGTTTTTT. Translated: CSARSTSNTGELFF.

In this sample, this clonotype turned up many times. This rearrangement joins TRBV4-2 to TRBJ2-2, with 8 bases identical to TRBD2. The CDR3 covers 13 residues. With V trimmed by 1 base and J by 8 bases, 0 bases remained unmatched. In germline, CDR1 is LGHNA, CDR2 YNFKEQ. The CDR3 here is CASSQVAGGELFF. For the CDR3, the DNA is TGTGCCAGCAGCCAAGTAGCGGGAGGGGAGCTGTTTTTT.

This clonotype came up a few times. The chain uses TRBV19 and TRBJ2-3, with no clear D. Trimming removed 3 bases from V and 6 bases from J, with 7 bases in between. The V gene's germline CDR1 is LNHDA and CDR2 SQIVND (reference sequence). The CDR3 is made up of 12 amino acids. CDR3 in DNA: TGTGCCAGTAGTATGTCGTGGGATACGCAGTATTTT. The encoded protein is CASSMSWDTQYF.

Regarding this clonotype: Just one base apart from a much larger clone, this may be a read error. The V and J genes are TRBV7-9 and TRBJ2-2, with D maybe TRBD2 (6 bases). Per germline, CDR1 SEHNR and CDR2 FQNEAQ (reference sequence). This CDR3 comprises 12 residues. The CDR3 sequence is CASSLVFGGLFF. The CDR3 DNA follows: TGTGCCAGCAGCTTAGTCTTCGGGGGGCTGTTTTTT. Full variable domain (outside the CDR3, taken from reference TRBV7-9 and TRBJ2-2): DTGVSQNPRHKITKRGQNVTFRCDPISEHNRLYWYRQTLGQGPEFLTYFQNEAQLEKSRLLSDRFSAERPKGSFSTLEIQRTEQGDSAMYLCASSLVFGGLFFGEGSRLTVL.

The rearrangement joins TRBV7-2 to TRBJ2-1; TRBD1 matches at 10 bases. The CDR3 sequence is 14 residues long. Trimming cost V 5 bases and J 10 bases; bases outside gene matches: 8. Germline CDR1 is SGHTA and CDR2 is FQGNSA. CDR3 DNA sequence: TGTGCCAGCAGCCCGCCCCTGGGACAGGGGGAGCAGTTCTTC. Translated: CASSPPLGQGEQFF.

Concerning this clonotype itself: One junction end disagrees with the germline gene, perhaps due to a read error. This rearrangement joins TRBV7-3 to TRBJ1-1; D remains unclear. This CDR3 comprises 13 residues. Germline values: CDR1 SGHTA, CDR2 FQGTGA. CDR3 residues: CVSSSFPGTEAFF. CDR3 in DNA: TGTGTCAGCAGCTCATTCCCGGGAACTGAAGCTTTCTTT.

The chain carries TRBV10-3 and TRBJ1-4; D is ambiguous. The germline CDR1 and CDR2 sequences are ENHRY and SYGVKD. Deletions cut 4 bases from V and 3 bases from J, with 9 bases between. CDR3 length equals 14 residues. CDR3 loop: CAISGELPNEKLFF. CDR3 DNA: TGTGCCATCAGTGGGGAGCTTCCTAATGAAAAACTGTTTTTT.

This sequence joins TRBV20-1 and TRBJ2-7; the D gene is possibly TRBD1 (5 bases). V was shortened by 1 base and J by 5 bases, with 9 bases between the two germline ends. CDR1 and CDR2 (germline): DFQATT, SNEGSKA (reference sequence). The CDR3 length is 12 residues. The CDR3 protein is CSARARGDEQYF. The CDR3 DNA reads as TGCAGTGCTAGAGCTAGGGGCGACGAGCAGTACTTC.

This clonotype was recorded a few times. The chain has TRBV15 and TRBJ2-5; the D gene is possibly TRBD2 (5 bases). This CDR3 spans 16 amino acids. V gave up 0 bases and J gave up 7 bases, with 18 bases separating them. Per the germline V gene, CDR1 is LNHNV and CDR2 is YYDKDF (reference sequence). The CDR3 DNA is TGTGCCACCAGCAGAGAGGCCGTTGTATTTGGAGGGACCCAGTACTTC. This gives the protein CATSREAVVFGGTQYF.

CDR3 nucleotides: TGTGCCACCAGCAGAGAGGGTGCAGACACAGATACGCAGTATTTT. Encoded protein: CATSREGADTDTQYF. The chain employs TRBV15 and TRBJ2-3, with D hard to call. Trimming cost V 0 bases and J 2 bases, with 9 bases left between them. Germline V lookup: CDR1 LNHNV, CDR2 YYDKDF (reference sequence). The CDR3 length is 15 residues.